The 25 T cell receptor beta chains presented below share a single source sample, sequenced in a study of early T cells in non-severe SARS-CoV-2 infection. TCRdb called the 5' RACE reads again in MiXCR, with one record for every CDR3 protein. The table records approximately 80,000 distinct CDR3 sequences, roughly 12% of them present only once. The source material was whole blood. The receptors here all came from an adult who was a healthcare worker with PCR-confirmed SARS-CoV-2 infection or an uninfected control (not recorded which).

The V and J genes are TRBV12-3 or TRBV12-4 and TRBJ1-2; D not certain. The V and J ends lost 7 bases and 3 bases respectively, with 12 bases between them. The CDR3 sequence is 13 residues long. The CDR3 region has the DNA TGTGCCAGCACCCCCTATTCCGACTATGGCTACACCTTC. Translated, it gives CASTPYSDYGYTF.

This clonotype was recorded many times. The chain combines TRBV30 with TRBJ2-7; 12 nucleotides line up with TRBD1. The trim removed 5 bases at V and 7 bases at J, leaving 3 bases unmatched. The CDR3 totals 12 residues. The germline V gene encodes CDR1 GTSNPN and CDR2 SVGIG (reference sequence). The DNA of the CDR3 is TGTGCCTGGGGGACAGGGGGCAGAGAGCAGTACTTC. It translates to CAWGTGGREQYF.

Concerning this clonotype itself: A read error may be the cause here, since a much bigger clone is one base away. The chain links TRBV6-1 to TRBJ1-6; D is unclear. From germline, CDR1 is MNHNS and CDR2 SASEGT. The CDR3 contains 16 residues. Trimming removed 0 bases from V and 10 bases from J, with 16 bases in between. CDR3 loop: CASSEALWLTGSPLHF. The DNA of the CDR3 is TGTGCCAGCAGTGAAGCGCTTTGGTTGACCGGCTCACCCCTCCACTTT.

The rearrangement uses TRBV6-5 and TRBJ2-7, with TRBD1 matching 9 bases. The CDR3 is 14 amino acids. Per germline, CDR1 MNHEY and CDR2 SVGAGI. After removal of 2 bases from V and 6 bases from J, the junction contained 5 bases not matched to a gene. CDR3 in DNA: TGTGCCAGCAGTTACACGGGACAGGGAGCCGAGCAGTACTTC. As protein: CASSYTGQGAEQYF.

This clonotype was seen many times. The V gene is TRBV11-2, the J gene TRBJ2-5; D not certain. The CDR3 totals 13 residues. Per germline, CDR1 SGHAT and CDR2 FQNNGV. V gave up 2 bases and J gave up 2 bases, with 6 bases separating them. CDR3 in DNA: TGTGCCAGCAGCTTATTCGGGCAAGAGACCCAGTACTTC. Translated, it gives CASSLFGQETQYF.

The chain uses TRBV5-4 and TRBJ2-5; D is ambiguous. V lost 0 bases and J 3 bases, leaving 12 bases between the germline ends. There are 15 residues in the CDR3. Germline assignment: CDR1 SGHNT and CDR2 YYREEE (reference sequence). CDR3 DNA sequence: TGTGCCAGCAGCTTGGGACCGGCGACGGAAGAGACCCAGTACTTC. Protein: CASSLGPATEETQYF.

This clonotype was seen repeatedly, ten times or more. The chain combines TRBV27 with TRBJ2-2, with D possibly called TRBD1 or TRBD2 (6 bases each). The germline CDR1 and CDR2 sequences are MNHEY and SMNVEV (reference sequence). CDR3 length: 13 amino acids. The ends were cut back, 7 bases at V and 4 bases at J, with 10 bases in the middle. CDR3 sequence: CASIGGGTGELFF. In nucleotides, the CDR3 is TGTGCCAGCATCGGAGGGGGCACCGGGGAGCTGTTTTTT.

This clonotype occurred many times. V gene TRBV29-1 combines with J gene TRBJ2-1; 9 nucleotides match TRBD1. Germline CDR1 and CDR2: SQVTM and ANQGSEA. V lost 7 bases to trimming and J lost 1 base; unmatched junction nucleotides: 5. The CDR3 loop spans 14 amino acids. The CDR3, as DNA: TGCAGCGGATCCGGGACAGGGTCCTACAATGAGCAGTTCTTC. This encodes CSGSGTGSYNEQFF.

The CDR3 is CASSQGDGGVAFF. The CDR3 bases are TGCGCCAGCAGCCAGGGGGACGGCGGTGTAGCTTTCTTT. The V and J genes are TRBV5-1 and TRBJ1-1, with 7 nucleotides matching TRBD1. The CDR3 extends over 13 amino acids. The V gene's germline CDR1 is SGHRS and CDR2 YFSETQ. Germline trimming cut 4 bases from V and 10 bases from J; bases unmatched to any gene: 10.

Only a few counts were recorded for this clonotype. The CDR3 DNA is TGTGCCAGCAGCCAACACGGGGAGGGTGGGGCTAACAATGAGCAGTTCTTC. Translating it yields CASSQHGEGGANNEQFF. The chain recombines TRBV3-1 with TRBJ2-1, with 7 bases aligning to TRBD2. The CDR3 spans 17 residues. V gave up 2 bases and J gave up 5 bases; unmatched junction bases: 12. Germline values: CDR1 LGHDT, CDR2 YNNKEL (reference sequence).

In this sample, this clonotype turned up many times. This sequence joins TRBV2 and TRBJ2-1, with 9 bases aligning to TRBD1. The CDR3 is 17 amino acids. Trimming removed 0 bases from V and 6 bases from J; junction bases left unmatched: 9. From germline, CDR1 is SNHLY and CDR2 FYNNEI. DNA of the CDR3: TGTGCCAGCAGTGAAGCCTCACCGGGACAGGGAGGCAATGAGCAGTTCTTC. It specifies CASSEASPGQGGNEQFF.

The chain combines TRBV7-9 with TRBJ2-6; maybe TRBD2 (6 bases). Germline CDR1 reads SEHNR; CDR2 reads FQNEAQ (reference sequence). The V end was cut by 1 base, the J end by 4 bases, with 23 bases between. The CDR3 spans 20 residues. DNA for the CDR3: TGTGCCAGCAGCTTAGTGAGATGGGAGGCCTTCTATCAGGGGGCCAACGTCCTGACTTTC. It is translated as CASSLVRWEAFYQGANVLTF.

The chain carries TRBV5-1 and TRBJ2-7; D tentatively reads TRBD1 or TRBD2 (6 bases each). The V and J ends lost 0 bases and 3 bases respectively, with 19 bases between them. Germline V gene lookup returns CDR1 SGHRS and CDR2 YFSETQ. There are 17 residues in the CDR3. The CDR3 sequence is CASSLGGAGQRNYEQYF. Here the CDR3 DNA reads TGCGCCAGCAGCTTGGGGGGGGCCGGACAGAGAAACTACGAGCAGTACTTC.

The table lists this clonotype with a few counts. V gene TRBV7-9 combines with J gene TRBJ1-4, with 12 nucleotides matching TRBD1. Per germline, CDR1 SEHNR and CDR2 FQNEAQ (reference sequence). With 5 bases clipped from V and 3 bases from J, the junction kept 10 bases outside the gene matches. The CDR3 runs to 18 residues. The CDR3 DNA reads as TGTGCCAGCAGCCTGGGGACAGGGGGCGCACAGGCTAATGAAAAACTGTTTTTT. It encodes CASSLGTGGAQANEKLFF.

There are many counts of this clonotype. This chain connects TRBV29-1 to TRBJ2-7; 7 bases align to TRBD2. The CDR3 covers 14 residues. Germline V gene lookup returns CDR1 SQVTM and CDR2 ANQGSEA. With 6 bases clipped from V and 2 bases from J, the junction kept 10 bases outside the gene matches. CDR3 in amino acids: CSVGKGGGTYEQYF. The DNA of the CDR3 is TGCAGCGTGGGTAAGGGCGGGGGTACCTACGAGCAGTACTTC.

The rearrangement uses TRBV2 and TRBJ2-7, with D possibly TRBD1 on 5 matching bases. Germline values: CDR1 SNHLY, CDR2 FYNNEI. CDR3 length equals 15 residues. The V gene lost 7 bases and the J gene lost 7 bases, with 23 bases spanning the gap. The CDR3 sequence is CASTYRTPPQGEQYF. The CDR3, as DNA: TGTGCCAGCACGTATCGGACCCCCCCGCAGGGAGAGCAGTACTTC.

This clonotype was picked up many times. The rearrangement links TRBV27 to TRBJ2-6; D gene unclear. V lost 6 bases, J lost 0 bases, and 6 bases lay in between. CDR3 length: 14 residues. The germline V gene encodes CDR1 MNHEY and CDR2 SMNVEV (reference sequence). The CDR3 sequence is CASRINSGANVLTF. The CDR3, as DNA: TGTGCCAGCAGAATTAACTCTGGGGCCAACGTCCTGACTTTC.

Ten or more counts support this clonotype. Here the CDR3 reads CASSGDRVYGYTF. CDR3 in DNA: TGTGCCAGCAGTGGGGACAGGGTCTATGGCTACACCTTC. This chain uses TRBV28 with TRBJ1-2; 9 nucleotides align to TRBD1. This CDR3 has 13 amino acids. V shed 5 bases and J 4 bases; nucleotides not matched to a gene: 2. Per the germline V gene, CDR1 is MDHEN and CDR2 is SYDVKM.

This clonotype was found many times. The CDR3 sequence is CASSLKLDTEAFF. DNA for the CDR3: TGCGCCAGCAGCTTGAAGTTGGACACTGAAGCTTTCTTT. The chain recombines TRBV5-1 with TRBJ1-1, with D unresolved. CDR3 size: 13 residues. CDR1 and CDR2 from the germline V gene are SGHRS and YFSETQ. Trimming took off 1 base at V and 3 bases at J, with 7 bases between the two ends.

In its sample, this clonotype was seen many times. The CDR3 DNA reads as TGCAGTGCTAGTAGAGACAGGAATTCACCCCTCCACTTT. Its translation: CSASRDRNSPLHF. The J gene is TRBJ1-6, the V gene TRBV20-1; possibly TRBD1 for D (6 bases). CDR1 and CDR2 (germline): DFQATT, SNEGSKA (reference sequence). V was trimmed by 3 bases and J by 7 bases, leaving 10 bases between them. The CDR3 is made up of 13 amino acids.

Regarding this clonotype: It may be a read error: a sequence one base away is much more abundant. The chain uses TRBV27 and TRBJ1-2; 7 bases align to TRBD1. The length of the CDR3 is 16 residues. The V gene's germline CDR1 is MNHEY and CDR2 SMNVEV (reference sequence). The DNA for the CDR3 is TGTACCAGCAGCCGGAGGGGGCAATCTTTTAACTATGGCTACACCTTC. Translation: CTSSRRGQSFNYGYTF.

The chain couples TRBV3-1 to TRBJ2-1; weak D call: TRBD2 (8 bases). The CDR3 runs 17 residues. Per germline, CDR1 LGHDT and CDR2 YNNKEL (reference sequence). Trimming took 0 bases from V and 12 from J, leaving 24 bases between them. The CDR3 DNA reads TGTGCCAGCAGCCAAGATTACAGGGGACTAGGTCCTCGGGGGCAGTTCTTC. Residues: CASSQDYRGLGPRGQFF.

This clonotype was picked up many times. The rearrangement uses TRBV19 and TRBJ2-2; D is possibly TRBD2 (5 bases). Germline V lookup: CDR1 LNHDA, CDR2 SQIVND (reference sequence). Trimming cost V 5 bases and J 1 base, with 8 bases left between them. This CDR3 is built from 14 residues. The CDR3 DNA reads TGTGCCAGTAGTCGAGGACTGAACACCGGGGAGCTGTTTTTT. Translation gives CASSRGLNTGELFF.

The gene calls are TRBV29-1 and TRBJ2-3, with D possibly being TRBD1 or TRBD2 (5 bases each). Trimming removed 4 bases from V and 3 bases from J, with 17 bases in between. This CDR3 comprises 15 residues. Germline lookup yields CDR1 SQVTM and CDR2 ANQGSEA. CDR3 loop: CSVGAGTSRTDTQYF. CDR3 coding DNA: TGCAGCGTTGGAGCAGGGACCTCGCGAACAGATACGCAGTATTTT.

This clonotype has more than one count but fewer than ten. An end of the junction does not agree with germline; a read error may underlie this. The rearrangement links TRBV6-4 to TRBJ1-5, with D possibly TRBD1 on 6 matching bases. This CDR3 comprises 13 residues. CDR1 MRHNA and CDR2 SNTAGT come from the germline V gene. The CDR3 region is CASSPDSNQPQQF. The DNA of the CDR3 is TGTGCCAGCAGCCCGGACAGCAATCAGCCCCAGCAATTT.